Sequencing of this T cell receptor (beta chain) was carried out in a study of T cell responses to AZD1222 COVID-19 vaccine. Sequencing was performed with immunoSEQ multiplex PCR; in TCRdb, only in-frame clones are kept and a portion is missing. The sample records about 200,000 clones, over 85% being singletons. V shed 2 bases and J 3 bases; nucleotides not matched to a gene: 1. The germline V gene has CDR1 SGHDT and CDR2 YYEEEE. The CDR3 contains 13 residues. The source material was peripheral blood, sampled 28 days after the second AZD1222 dose. This receptor was taken from an adult who received the AZD1222 COVID-19 vaccine. The chain uses TRBV5-6 and TRBJ1-1; 7 positions match TRBD1. CDR3 amino acids: CASSFGQDTEAFF. In DNA form, the CDR3 reads TGTGCCAGCAGCTTCGGACAGGACACTGAAGCTTTCTTT.